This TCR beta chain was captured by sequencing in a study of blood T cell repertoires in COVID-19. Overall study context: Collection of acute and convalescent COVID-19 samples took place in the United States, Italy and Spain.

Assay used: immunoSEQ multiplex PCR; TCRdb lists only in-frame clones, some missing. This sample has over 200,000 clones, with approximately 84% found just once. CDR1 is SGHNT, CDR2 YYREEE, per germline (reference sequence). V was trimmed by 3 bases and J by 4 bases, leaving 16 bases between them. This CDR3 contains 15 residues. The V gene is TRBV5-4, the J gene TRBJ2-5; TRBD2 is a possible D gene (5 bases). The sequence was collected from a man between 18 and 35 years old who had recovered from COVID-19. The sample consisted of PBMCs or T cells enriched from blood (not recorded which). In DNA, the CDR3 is TGTGCCAGCAGCTCGTCAACTAGGCGTGGAGAGACCCAGTACTTC. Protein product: CASSSSTRRGETQYF.